The 26 T cell receptor beta chains in this list originate from one sample, sequenced in a study of T-cell reconstitution after alpha-beta-depleted transplantation in children. Molecular barcoding with unique molecular identifiers was used for the TCRbeta library. TCRdb passed the PCR reads through MiXCR, listing each CDR3 protein once. The sample has about 610,000 distinct CDR3 sequences, about 10% seen once. This sample comprised PBMCs from the stem cell graft donor, obtained from the stem cell graft. Source of these receptors: a human donor who donated a stem cell graft to a child with acute myeloid leukemia.

The chain joins TRBV20-1 to TRBJ1-6, with 7 bases aligning to TRBD1. CDR3 size: 18 residues. Germline trimming cut 4 bases from V and 1 base from J; bases unmatched to any gene: 13. Germline V lookup: CDR1 DFQATT, CDR2 SNEGSKA (reference sequence). The CDR3 DNA reads as TGCAGTGCTAAAGGGCTGAAGGGGGCTAGGTCCTATAATTCACCCCTCCACTTT. Translation gives CSAKGLKGARSYNSPLHF.

This clonotype showed up just a few times. The rearrangement joins TRBV12-3 or TRBV12-4 to TRBJ2-7; maybe TRBD1 (6 bases). The CDR3 has 14 residues. V lost 6 bases, J lost 6 bases, and 18 bases lay in between. The CDR3 sequence is CASRRQESPGEQYF. The CDR3 nucleotides are TGTGCCAGCAGGCGACAGGAGTCCCCGGGCGAGCAGTACTTC.

This clonotype was seen a few times. V is TRBV12-3 or TRBV12-4 and J is TRBJ2-2; 7 positions agree with TRBD1. J lost 6 bases, V lost 2 bases, and 3 bases had no gene match. The CDR3 runs 14 residues. The CDR3 region has the DNA TGTGCCAGCAGTTTACAGGGGGTGCCCGGGGAGCTGTTTTTT. Its translation: CASSLQGVPGELFF.

The rearrangement links TRBV9 to TRBJ1-1; no firm D call. V was cut by 1 base and J by 0 bases, with 10 bases left in between. Germline lookup yields CDR1 SGDLS and CDR2 YYNGEE. The CDR3 covers 15 residues. The CDR3, as DNA: TGTGCCAGCAGCGTATCTGGGGAGATGAACACTGAAGCTTTCTTT. This translates into CASSVSGEMNTEAFF. Full variable domain (remainder filled in from reference TRBV9 and TRBJ1-1): DSGVTQTPKHLITATGQRVTLRCSPRSGDLSVYWYQQSLDQGLQFLIQYYNGEERAKGNILERFSAQQFPDLHSELNLSSLELGDSALYFCASSVSGEMNTEAFFGQGTRLTVV.

This rearrangement joins TRBV28 to TRBJ2-3; D is undetermined. Deletions cut 5 bases from V and 6 bases from J, with 15 bases between. The CDR3 is 14 residues long. CDR1 MDHEN and CDR2 SYDVKM come from the germline V gene. The CDR3 DNA follows: TGTGCCAGCAGTCGTCCACGAATTAGGGATACGCAGTATTTT. It encodes CASSRPRIRDTQYF.

This clonotype was recorded many times. The J gene is TRBJ1-2, the V gene TRBV7-2; a possible D gene is TRBD1 (5 bases). In germline, CDR1 is SGHTA, CDR2 FQGNSA. CDR3 length: 14 residues. The V and J ends lost 0 bases and 4 bases respectively, with 9 bases between them. CDR3 loop: CASSLATDRYGYTF. In nucleotides, the CDR3 is TGTGCCAGCAGCTTAGCGACAGACCGCTATGGCTACACCTTC.

The chain recombines TRBV7-2 with TRBJ2-2, with 8 nucleotides matching TRBD1. The germline gives CDR1 SGHTA, CDR2 FQGNSA. V was clipped by 1 base and J by 3 bases; unmatched bases: 7. The CDR3 is 17 amino acids. CDR3 residues: CASSLGADRGYTGELFF. CDR3 DNA: TGTGCCAGCAGCTTAGGGGCCGACAGGGGCTACACCGGGGAGCTGTTTTTT.

This clonotype was detected only a few times. The chain employs TRBV29-1 and TRBJ1-1, with D possibly being TRBD1 (5 bases). Trimming took 7 bases from V and 1 from J, leaving 10 bases between them. CDR3 length: 12 residues. Germline CDR1 is SQVTM and CDR2 is ANQGSEA. The CDR3 DNA sequence: TGCAGCGCGAATACAGGGAACACTGAAGCTTTCTTT. The encoded protein is CSANTGNTEAFF.

At least ten counts were recorded for this clonotype. The V gene is TRBV4-1, the J gene TRBJ2-1, with TRBD2 matching over 7 bases. Per the germline V gene, CDR1 is MGHRA and CDR2 is YSYEKL. The V segment lost 1 base and the J segment 3 bases; nucleotides outside the gene matches: 9. This CDR3 region has 17 residues. In nucleotides, the CDR3 is TGCGCCAGCAGCCAAGTAGTTTCTAGCGGATACTACAATGAGCAGTTCTTC. Protein: CASSQVVSSGYYNEQFF.

Concerning this clonotype: The conserved phenylalanine or tryptophan normally closing the CDR3 is absent here, so this likely arose from a read error. The chain uses TRBV20-1 and TRBJ2-5, with 10 bases aligning to TRBD2. Trimming removed 6 bases from V and 2 bases from J; junction bases left unmatched: 3. Germline CDR1 is DFQATT and CDR2 is SNEGSKA (reference sequence). CDR3 length: 13 amino acids. In DNA, the CDR3 is TGCAGTGCCAGGACTAGCGGACAAGAGACCCAGTACCTC. This translates into CSARTSGQETQYL.

This clonotype was counted many times. The V gene is TRBV29-1, the J gene TRBJ2-7, with TRBD2 matching 9 bases. CDR3 size: 13 residues. V shed 4 bases, J shed 10 bases, and the junction held 11 bases outside the gene matches. CDR1 and CDR2 from the germline V gene are SQVTM and ANQGSEA. CDR3 sequence: CSVVAGGRGFQYF. CDR3 sequence (DNA): TGCAGCGTTGTTGCCGGCGGGAGGGGTTTCCAGTACTTC.

In this sample, this clonotype turned up a few times. The chain joins TRBV7-2 to TRBJ2-1; no firm D call. CDR1 and CDR2 (germline): SGHTA, FQGNSA. V was shortened by 2 bases and J by 9 bases, with 8 bases between the two germline ends. This CDR3 comprises 12 residues. In DNA, the CDR3 is TGTGCCAGCAGCTTACCACTGCTTGAGCAGTTCTTC. Encoded protein: CASSLPLLEQFF.

This chain uses TRBV5-4 with TRBJ2-7; D could derive from TRBD1 or TRBD2 (5 bases each). CDR1 and CDR2 (germline): SGHNT, YYREEE (reference sequence). The V end was cut by 3 bases, the J end by 4 bases, with 11 bases between. This CDR3 has 13 residues. CDR3 region: CASSSGTWYEQYF. As DNA, the CDR3 is TGTGCCAGCAGCTCTGGGACGTGGTACGAGCAGTACTTC.

The gene calls are TRBV7-8 and TRBJ2-7, with TRBD2 identical over 8 bases. From germline, CDR1 is SGHVS and CDR2 FQNEAQ. The length of the CDR3 is 15 residues. V gave up 4 bases and J gave up 0 bases; unmatched junction bases: 5. Here the CDR3 reads CASSSRGGLSYEQYF. CDR3 DNA sequence: TGTGCCAGCAGCTCCCGGGGGGGACTCTCCTACGAGCAGTACTTC.

The chain joins TRBV12-3 or TRBV12-4 to TRBJ2-7, with D maybe TRBD1 (5 bases). The CDR3 has 14 residues. V lost 8 bases and J 7 bases, leaving 21 bases between the germline ends. The CDR3, as DNA: TGTGCCAGCCTCTCATCCCGCAGGGTTGGGGAGCAGTACTTC. This encodes CASLSSRRVGEQYF.

At least ten counts were recorded for this clonotype. The rearrangement uses TRBV20-1 and TRBJ2-7, with TRBD1 matching over 7 bases. Per the germline V gene, CDR1 is DFQATT and CDR2 is SNEGSKA (reference sequence). Trimming cost V 5 bases and J 3 bases; bases outside gene matches: 10. The CDR3 covers 14 residues. This chain's CDR3 is CSAAIPGTVYEQYF. CDR3 nucleotide sequence: TGCAGTGCTGCAATACCCGGGACAGTCTACGAGCAGTACTTC.

This clonotype was seen a handful of times. V and J are TRBV7-3 and TRBJ2-1, with D possibly being TRBD1 (6 bases). The CDR3 is 16 residues long. Germline V gene sequence: CDR1 SGHTA, CDR2 FQGTGA. V lost 1 base and J lost 4, with 14 bases in between. Here the CDR3 DNA reads TGTGCCAGCAGCTTAATCCCACAGGGCCTTTACAATGAGCAGTTCTTC. Protein: CASSLIPQGLYNEQFF. Variable domain in full (rest from reference TRBV7-3 and TRBJ2-1): GAGVSQTPSNKVTEKGKYVELRCDPISGHTALYWYRQSLGQGPEFLIYFQGTGAADDSGLPNDRFFAVRPEGSVSTLKIQRTERGDSAVYLCASSLIPQGLYNEQFFGPGTRLTVL.

The sample holds a few counts of this clonotype. The chain has TRBV10-3 and TRBJ2-7; 7 positions agree with TRBD1. Trimming took 6 bases from V and 1 from J; bases not matched to a gene: 6. There are 14 residues in the CDR3. Germline V gives CDR1 ENHRY, CDR2 SYGVKD. The CDR3 bases are TGTGCCATCAGCCTGTCGGGACAGTCCTACGAGCAGTACTTC. Translation gives CAISLSGQSYEQYF.

The V gene is TRBV12-3 or TRBV12-4, the J gene TRBJ1-2; a weak D match, TRBD1 (6 bases). This CDR3 has 15 amino acids. The V gene lost 1 base and the J gene lost 4 bases, with 13 bases spanning the gap. CDR3 protein: CASSLEQGGGYGYTF. In nucleotides, the CDR3 is TGTGCCAGCAGTTTAGAACAGGGTGGTGGCTATGGCTACACCTTC.

The chain employs TRBV5-1 and TRBJ2-2, with 8 bases identical to TRBD1. Germline values: CDR1 SGHRS, CDR2 YFSETQ. The J segment lost 4 bases and the V segment lost 0 bases, leaving 5 bases of the junction unmatched. The CDR3 extends over 16 amino acids. CDR3 region: CASSLAGQGVTGELFF. The CDR3 coding sequence is TGCGCCAGCAGCTTGGCCGGACAGGGAGTCACCGGGGAGCTGTTTTTT.

This clonotype turned up a few times. The rearrangement links TRBV28 to TRBJ2-4; a weak D match, TRBD2 (6 bases). This CDR3 is built from 14 residues. CDR1 is MDHEN and CDR2 is SYDVKM in the germline V gene. Trimming cost V 7 bases and J 0 bases, with 10 bases left between them. CDR3 bases: TGTGCCAGCATGCCGGGACTAGCCAAAAACATTCAGTACTTC. It is translated as CASMPGLAKNIQYF.

This clonotype was observed at least ten times. The chain uses TRBV29-1 and TRBJ2-1; 10 positions agree with TRBD2. Germline loops: CDR1 SQVTM, CDR2 ANQGSEA. This CDR3 is built from 14 residues. Trimming at V came to 1 base and at J to 10 bases, leaving 7 bases not matched to a gene. In nucleotides, the CDR3 is TGCAGCGTTGAAGGCCTAGCGGGAGTCAAAGAGCAGTTCTTC. Translation gives CSVEGLAGVKEQFF.

In this sample, this clonotype turned up a few times. The CDR3 nucleotides read TGCAGCGTGGGACTGGGAAACAATGAGCAGTTCTTC. Its translation is CSVGLGNNEQFF. The rearrangement joins TRBV29-1 to TRBJ2-1, with TRBD2 as a possible D gene (6 bases). Trimming left V 6 bases short and J 5 bases short, with 11 bases between. CDR1 and CDR2 (germline): SQVTM, ANQGSEA. The CDR3 covers 12 residues.

The V and J genes are TRBV7-9 and TRBJ2-1; D remains unclear. The germline V gene has CDR1 SEHNR and CDR2 FQNEAQ (reference sequence). The CDR3 loop spans 15 amino acids. The V gene lost 5 bases and the J gene lost 0 bases, with 11 bases spanning the gap. The CDR3 DNA sequence: TGTGCCAGCAGCCCTGTCAGACACTCCTACAATGAGCAGTTCTTC. This translates into CASSPVRHSYNEQFF.

This sequence joins TRBV28 and TRBJ2-5; D remains ambiguous. Looked up from germline, CDR1 is MDHEN and CDR2 is SYDVKM. The CDR3 is made up of 14 amino acids. V was clipped by 4 bases and J by 4 bases, with 13 bases between them. In DNA, the CDR3 is TGTGCCAGCAGTTCCTCACCATGGGGAGAGACCCAGTACTTC. This encodes CASSSSPWGETQYF.

This clonotype was recorded a few times. The chain has TRBV12-3 or TRBV12-4 and TRBJ1-1; no clear D. V was pared by 5 bases and J by 7 bases, with 17 bases between. The CDR3 spans 14 residues. Here the CDR3 DNA reads TGTGCCAGCAGTGAAGACCCGGGCGGGCTTGAAGCTTTCTTT. Protein product: CASSEDPGGLEAFF.